Listed below are T cell receptor beta chains from one sample, sequenced in a study of T cell responses to AZD1222 COVID-19 vaccine. Using immunoSEQ multiplex PCR, the repertoire was profiled, and TCRdb retains in-frame clones only, with some absent. The sample records 90,000 to 140,000 clones, approximately 88% being singletons. Sequencing used peripheral blood, obtained on day 0 of AZD1222 vaccination. The source is an adult in good health. Both conserved end residues are part of each CDR3. The D gene is left open where the match is weak. Not every row has a clone size; where given, it reads once, few, many or a size class.

V gene: TRBV9
CDR3 length: 16
D gene: NA
J gene: TRBJ2-1
clone size: NA
CDR3 protein: CASSVGSTTRGNEQFF
CDR3 DNA: TGTGCCAGCAGCGTAGGTTCGACTACCCGGGGGAATGAGCAGTTCTTC

V gene: TRBV18
CDR3 length: 14
D gene: TRBD2
J gene: TRBJ2-5
clone size: NA
CDR3 protein: CASSPTSGRETQYF
CDR3 DNA: TGTGCCAGCTCACCCACTAGCGGTCGGGAGACCCAGTACTTC

V gene: TRBV6-4
CDR3 length: 14
D gene: NA
J gene: TRBJ2-1
clone size: NA
CDR3 protein: CASSRDPSINEQFF
CDR3 DNA: TGTGCCAGCAGCCGGGACCCTTCTATCAATGAGCAGTTCTTC

V gene: TRBV2
CDR3 length: 14
D gene: NA
J gene: TRBJ2-1
clone size: NA
CDR3 protein: CASSGGSFGGEQFF
CDR3 DNA: TGTGCCAGCAGTGGAGGTAGCTTCGGGGGTGAGCAGTTCTTC

V gene: TRBV28
CDR3 length: 13
D gene: NA
J gene: TRBJ2-1
clone size: NA
CDR3 protein: CATSFRGFDEQFF
CDR3 DNA: TGTGCCACCAGTTTTCGAGGGTTCGATGAGCAGTTCTTC

V gene: TRBV5-4
CDR3 length: 16
D gene: NA
J gene: TRBJ1-1
clone size: NA
CDR3 protein: CASSPVGGSWDTEAFF
CDR3 DNA: TGTGCCAGCAGCCCCGTAGGGGGGAGTTGGGACACTGAAGCTTTCTTT

V gene: TRBV28
CDR3 length: 12
D gene: NA
J gene: TRBJ1-2
clone size: NA
CDR3 protein: CASSTTGYGYTF
CDR3 DNA: TGTGCCAGCAGTACGACCGGCTATGGCTACACCTTC

V gene: TRBV18
CDR3 length: 15
D gene: TRBD1
J gene: TRBJ1-5
clone size: NA
CDR3 protein: CASSPAGQGFRPQHF
CDR3 DNA: TGTGCCAGCTCACCAGCCGGACAGGGGTTTCGGCCCCAGCATTTT

V gene: TRBV7-8
CDR3 length: 12
D gene: NA
J gene: TRBJ1-1
clone size: NA
CDR3 protein: CASSLLDTEAFF
CDR3 DNA: TGTGCCAGCAGCTTACTAGACACTGAAGCTTTCTTT

V gene: TRBV28
CDR3 length: 13
D gene: NA
J gene: TRBJ2-5
clone size: NA
CDR3 protein: CASRRAGAETQYF
CDR3 DNA: TGTGCCAGCCGACGGGCAGGGGCAGAGACCCAGTACTTC

V gene: TRBV27
CDR3 length: 15
D gene: NA
J gene: TRBJ2-2
clone size: NA
CDR3 protein: CASSPIPGAPGELFF
CDR3 DNA: TGTGCCAGCAGCCCGATTCCGGGGGCCCCCGGGGAGCTGTTTTTT

V gene: TRBV28
CDR3 length: 15
D gene: NA
J gene: TRBJ2-4
clone size: NA
CDR3 protein: CATQQQPLAKNIQYF
CDR3 DNA: TGTGCCACACAGCAGCAGCCCCTAGCCAAAAACATTCAGTACTTC

V gene: TRBV24-1
CDR3 length: 14
D gene: NA
J gene: TRBJ2-3
clone size: NA
CDR3 protein: CATSPSPPHNTQYF
CDR3 DNA: TGTGCCACCAGTCCGAGCCCGCCACACAATACGCAGTATTTT

V gene: TRBV11-3
CDR3 length: 14
D gene: NA
J gene: TRBJ2-1
clone size: NA
CDR3 protein: CASSLGGNVDEQFF
CDR3 DNA: TGTGCCAGCAGCTTAGGCGGGAATGTCGATGAGCAGTTCTTC

V gene: TRBV2
CDR3 length: 14
D gene: NA
J gene: TRBJ1-1
clone size: few
CDR3 protein: CASRAQTVNTEAFF
CDR3 DNA: TGTGCCAGCAGGGCGCAGACAGTGAACACTGAAGCTTTCTTT

V gene: TRBV7-3
CDR3 length: 13
D gene: NA
J gene: TRBJ1-3
clone size: once
CDR3 protein: CASSLGVGNTIYF
CDR3 DNA: TGTGCCAGCAGCTTAGGCGTTGGAAACACCATATATTTT

V gene: TRBV27
CDR3 length: 13
D gene: TRBD1
J gene: TRBJ1-4
clone size: NA
CDR3 protein: CASSAAGGGKLFF
CDR3 DNA: TGTGCCAGCAGCGCCGCAGGGGGAGGAAAACTGTTTTTT

V gene: TRBV18
CDR3 length: 13
D gene: NA
J gene: TRBJ1-6
clone size: NA
CDR3 protein: CASSPRRNSPLHF
CDR3 DNA: TGTGCCAGCTCACCAAGGAGGAATTCACCCCTCCACTTT

V gene: TRBV28
CDR3 length: 15
D gene: NA
J gene: TRBJ1-5
clone size: NA
CDR3 protein: CASSSAFRGNQPQHF
CDR3 DNA: TGTGCCAGCAGCTCCGCATTCCGGGGCAATCAGCCCCAGCATTTT

V gene: TRBV15
CDR3 length: 15
D gene: NA
J gene: TRBJ2-5
clone size: NA
CDR3 protein: CATSRDWAGSETQYF
CDR3 DNA: TGTGCCACCAGCAGAGATTGGGCGGGAAGCGAGACCCAGTACTTC

V gene: TRBV11-2
CDR3 length: 15
D gene: NA
J gene: TRBJ1-3
clone size: NA
CDR3 protein: CASSLWSGDGNTIYF
CDR3 DNA: TGTGCCAGCAGCTTATGGTCGGGGGACGGAAACACCATATATTTT

V gene: TRBV5-1
CDR3 length: 13
D gene: NA
J gene: TRBJ2-7
clone size: NA
CDR3 protein: CASSGFGADEQYF
CDR3 DNA: TGCGCCAGCAGCGGATTCGGGGCCGACGAGCAGTACTTC

V gene: TRBV11-3
CDR3 length: 12
D gene: NA
J gene: TRBJ2-1
clone size: NA
CDR3 protein: CASSLDRREQFF
CDR3 DNA: TGTGCCAGCAGCCTCGACCGCCGGGAGCAGTTCTTC

V gene: TRBV19
CDR3 length: 14
D gene: NA
J gene: TRBJ2-5
clone size: NA
CDR3 protein: CASSIGPGSETQYF
CDR3 DNA: TGTGCCAGTAGTATAGGGCCGGGGTCAGAGACCCAGTACTTC

V gene: TRBV5-1
CDR3 length: 16
D gene: NA
J gene: TRBJ1-2
clone size: NA
CDR3 protein: CASALIGTLQGYGYTF
CDR3 DNA: TGCGCCAGCGCCCTTATCGGGACTCTACAAGGCTATGGCTACACCTTC

V gene: TRBV21-1
CDR3 length: 17
D gene: NA
J gene: TRBJ2-4
clone size: once
CDR3 protein: CASSPLGRPSAKNIQYF
CDR3 DNA: TGTGCCAGCAGCCCCCTGGGCAGGCCGTCGGCCAAAAACATTCAGTACTTC

V gene: TRBV11-3
CDR3 length: 15
D gene: TRBD1
J gene: TRBJ2-3
clone size: NA
CDR3 protein: CASSTRDRGTDTQYF
CDR3 DNA: TGTGCCAGCAGCACCCGGGACAGGGGGACAGATACGCAGTATTTT

V gene: TRBV19
CDR3 length: 14
D gene: TRBD1
J gene: TRBJ1-5
clone size: NA
CDR3 protein: CATSGQVDNQPQHF
CDR3 DNA: TGTGCCACCTCGGGACAGGTCGATAATCAGCCCCAGCATTTT